This TCR beta chain was captured in a study of cytomegalovirus exposure and HLA in healthy donors. The length of the CDR3 is 16 residues. Germline V gene sequence: CDR1 SGHVS, CDR2 FNYEAQ. The study ran its PCR with 60 Vbeta and 13 Jbeta primers. Profiling relied on immunoSEQ multiplex PCR, and the TCRdb table lists in-frame clones only, not all of them. The sample lists 150,000 to 200,000 clones; about 85% were seen once. Note on this clone: Its antigen is unknown. Mismatch with germline at one junction end may stem from a read error.

Study conclusions and caveats: The classifier reportedly diagnosed cytomegalovirus status with high sensitivity and specificity.

The chain employs TRBV7-6 and TRBJ1-3, with D possibly being TRBD1 (5 bases). The sample comprised PBMCs. The TCR originated in a woman in her fifties or sixties in good health and CMV-seronegative. CDR3 sequence (DNA): TGTGCCAGCAGCGCGGCGGGGGTCCGCTCTGGAAGCACCATATATTTT. Translated: CASSAAGVRSGSTIYF.